One and the same sample provided the 21 T cell receptor beta chains below, sequenced in a study of regulatory T cells in long-lasting Graves disease. The time point here: persistent/refractory GD, antithyroid drugs over 5 years with positive TRAb. Scientists built the TCR library using RNA that was extracted from PBMCs. CDR3 regions were amplified by Arm-PCR using iRepertoire HTBI primers to build TCR beta libraries. TCRdb ran MiXCR on the multiplex PCR reads and lists one entry per CDR3 protein. The sample lists roughly 490,000 distinct CDR3 sequences, 22% seen once, with about an eighth in the top ten. The sequencing used peripheral blood mononuclear cells (PBMCs), collected when the disease was refractory, from a patient treated with antithyroid drugs. These receptors were collected from a female donor with Graves disease.

This clonotype was found a few times. The V gene is TRBV7-2, the J gene TRBJ1-3, with TRBD1 matching 7 bases. V trimming: 3 bases; J trimming: 1 base; junction bases outside the gene matches: 3. From germline, CDR1 is SGHTA and CDR2 FQGNSA. The CDR3 is 15 amino acids. CDR3 residues: CASSFEQGSGNTIYF. The CDR3 DNA reads TGTGCCAGCAGCTTCGAACAGGGGTCTGGAAACACCATATATTTT.

The gene calls are TRBV30 and TRBJ1-1, with unresolved D. Germline loops: CDR1 GTSNPN, CDR2 SVGIG (reference sequence). There are 13 residues in the CDR3. V dropped 8 bases and J dropped 5 bases, with 18 bases sitting between them. The CDR3 spells CAGSTDPETEAFF. Here the CDR3 DNA reads TGTGCCGGATCAACTGATCCGGAGACTGAAGCTTTCTTT.

This clonotype appeared many times. The gene calls are TRBV2 and TRBJ1-2, with 10 bases lining up with TRBD1. V lost 6 bases, J lost 3 bases, and 7 bases stayed unmatched. Germline CDR1 is SNHLY and CDR2 is FYNNEI. There are 15 residues in the CDR3. CDR3 nucleotide sequence: TGTGCCAGCAGACCCGGGACAGGGGATTACTATGGCTACACCTTC. Translated, it gives CASRPGTGDYYGYTF.

This rearrangement joins TRBV9 to TRBJ2-2; 10 bases fit TRBD2. V trimming: 4 bases; J trimming: 6 bases; junction bases outside the gene matches: 9. CDR3 length: 16 amino acids. The germline V gene has CDR1 SGDLS and CDR2 YYNGEE. CDR3 in amino acids: CASSFGGSGGPGELFF. The CDR3 DNA is TGTGCCAGCAGCTTTGGTGGTAGCGGGGGGCCCGGGGAGCTGTTTTTT.

The chain is built from TRBV18 and TRBJ1-1; D unclear. Trimming pared 1 base from V and 4 bases from J, leaving 19 bases between. Germline assignment: CDR1 KGHSH and CDR2 LQKENI. The CDR3 consists of 17 residues. CDR3 sequence reads: CASSPQAWERRSTEAFF. DNA for the CDR3: TGTGCCAGCTCACCACAGGCCTGGGAGCGACGGAGCACTGAAGCTTTCTTT. The whole variable domain, remainder taken from reference TRBV18 and TRBJ1-1, is NAGVMQNPRHLVRRRGQEARLRCSPMKGHSHVYWYRQLPEEGLKFMVYLQKENIIDESGMPKERFSAEFPKEGPSILRIQQVVRGDSAAYFCASSPQAWERRSTEAFFGQGTRLTVV.

This clonotype came up many times. V and J are TRBV12-3 or TRBV12-4 and TRBJ1-2, with 7 bases lining up with TRBD1. Trimming removed 6 bases from V and 2 bases from J; junction bases left unmatched: 9. The CDR3 is 15 amino acids. CDR3 in amino acids: CASRRGTAENYGYTF. The CDR3 DNA follows: TGTGCCAGCAGACGAGGGACAGCCGAGAACTATGGCTACACCTTC.

The chain couples TRBV19 to TRBJ2-5, with D maybe TRBD1 (6 bases). The germline gives CDR1 LNHDA, CDR2 SQIVND (reference sequence). Trimming stripped 4 bases from V and 1 base from J, with 19 bases between. This CDR3 comprises 17 residues. The CDR3 spells CASSTTQQGWSQETQYF. The DNA of the CDR3 is TGTGCCAGTAGTACCACCCAACAGGGTTGGTCCCAAGAGACCCAGTACTTC.

This clonotype was detected ten times or more. This chain joins TRBV28 and TRBJ2-7; tentatively, D is TRBD2 (6 bases). The CDR3 extends over 14 amino acids. Per the germline V gene, CDR1 is MDHEN and CDR2 is SYDVKM. The ends were cut back, 3 bases at V and 3 bases at J, with 12 bases in the middle. The CDR3 coding sequence is TGTGCCAGCAGTTTGGGGGGTGGAGTCTACGAGCAGTACTTC. Residues: CASSLGGGVYEQYF.

The chain is built from TRBV7-3 and TRBJ1-1, with 7 bases matching TRBD1. The CDR3 totals 15 residues. V trimming: 6 bases; J trimming: 3 bases; junction bases outside the gene matches: 10. Germline V gene sequence: CDR1 SGHTA, CDR2 FQGTGA. CDR3 bases: TGTGCCAGCAGGACGAGATGGGACAGCTACACTGAAGCTTTCTTT. Its translation is CASRTRWDSYTEAFF.

Turning to this clonotype: Compared with germline, one end of the junction differs, possibly owing to a read error. The genes are TRBV27 and TRBJ2-5; 7 nucleotides match TRBD1. Germline CDR1 and CDR2: MNHEY and SMNVEV (reference sequence). This CDR3 contains 15 residues. CDR3 protein: CDSSSLQGPQETQYF. The CDR3 DNA follows: TGTGACAGCAGTTCGTTACAGGGGCCCCAAGAGACCCAGTACTTC.

The rearrangement joins TRBV5-1 to TRBJ1-2; 7 nucleotides line up with TRBD1. Germline trimming cut 3 bases from V and 4 bases from J; bases unmatched to any gene: 6. Germline V lookup: CDR1 SGHRS, CDR2 YFSETQ. This CDR3 region has 14 residues. The CDR3 reads CASSSEGQIYGYTF. The DNA for the CDR3 is TGCGCCAGCAGCTCGGAGGGACAGATCTATGGCTACACCTTC.

This clonotype has more than one count but fewer than ten. V gene TRBV20-1 combines with J gene TRBJ1-5; D not certain. Germline V gene data show CDR1 as DFQATT and CDR2 as SNEGSKA (reference sequence). Trimming shortened V by 0 bases and J by 6 bases, and 6 bases separated the two germline ends. This CDR3 has 12 residues. CDR3 bases: TGCAGTGCTAGAGATATTGGTCAGCCCCAGCATTTT. This gives the protein CSARDIGQPQHF.

This clonotype has at least ten counts. The V call is TRBV19, the J call TRBJ1-2; 9 nucleotides agree with TRBD1. This CDR3 is 15 amino acids long. Germline trimming cut 4 bases from V and 7 bases from J; bases unmatched to any gene: 10. Germline V gene lookup returns CDR1 LNHDA and CDR2 SQIVND (reference sequence). The DNA for the CDR3 is TGTGCCAGTAGTACGATTCGGGACAGGGAGCCTGGCTACACCTTC. Its protein product is CASSTIRDREPGYTF.

This clonotype was detected many times. V gene TRBV7-2 combines with J gene TRBJ2-2; 7 bases agree with TRBD2. Germline lookup yields CDR1 SGHTA and CDR2 FQGNSA. Trimming cost V 1 base and J 4 bases; bases outside gene matches: 3. The CDR3 is 15 amino acids. The CDR3 here is CASSLGGGGTGELFF. The CDR3 DNA is TGTGCCAGCAGCTTAGGGGGGGGAGGCACCGGGGAGCTGTTTTTT.

Comment on this clonotype: Relative to the germline gene, one junction end is altered; a read error may explain this. This chain joins TRBV5-1 and TRBJ2-6; D may be TRBD1 or TRBD2 (5 bases each). Germline CDR1 reads SGHRS; CDR2 reads YFSETQ. This CDR3 contains 16 residues. The CDR3: CASRPGWGYGANVLTF. The CDR3 DNA reads TGTGCCAGCAGGCCGGGATGGGGGTACGGGGCCAACGTCCTGACTTTC.

The rearrangement links TRBV7-2 to TRBJ2-5, with TRBD2 matching over 8 bases. The V and J ends lost 4 bases and 0 bases, in that order; junction bases with no gene match: 1. The CDR3 is 14 residues long. The germline gives CDR1 SGHTA, CDR2 FQGNSA. Here the CDR3 DNA reads TGTGCCAGCAGCTGGGGACTAGACCAAGAGACCCAGTACTTC. Amino acid sequence: CASSWGLDQETQYF.

Regarding this clonotype: A much larger clone lies one base from this, so it may be a read error. The chain uses TRBV2 and TRBJ2-7; D remains unclear. CDR3 size: 14 residues. Germline V gene sequence: CDR1 SNHLY, CDR2 FYNNEI. CDR3 sequence reads: CASRKDRSSYEQHF. The CDR3 bases are TGTGCCAGCAGGAAGGACCGATCTTCGTACGAGCAGCACTTC. Using reference TRBV2 and TRBJ2-7 for the parts outside the CDR3, the full variable domain is EPEVTQTPSHQVTQMGQEVILRCVPISNHLYFYWYRQILGQKVEFLVSFYNNEISEKSEIFDDQFSVERPDGSNFTLKIRSTKLEDSAMYFCASRKDRSSYEQHFGPGTRLTVT.

This clonotype came up many times. The genes are TRBV20-1 and TRBJ2-7; no clear D gene. Trimming left V 0 bases short and J 2 bases short, with 5 bases between. The CDR3 covers 12 residues. Per germline, CDR1 DFQATT and CDR2 SNEGSKA (reference sequence). CDR3 DNA sequence: TGCAGTGCTAGAGATGACACCTACGAGCAGTACTTC. Amino acids: CSARDDTYEQYF.

As concerns this clonotype: A single base separates this from a much larger clone, so it may be a read error. This chain links TRBV12-3 or TRBV12-4 with TRBJ2-7; 14 bases align to TRBD2. With V trimmed by 5 bases and J by 0 bases, 15 bases remained unmatched. This CDR3 is built from 20 residues. CDR3 region: CASSTFRLAGGPPPSYEQYF. In DNA form, the CDR3 reads TGTGCCAGCAGTACCTTCAGACTAGCGGGAGGGCCACCCCCCTCCTACGAGCAGTACTTC.

The chain employs TRBV11-2 and TRBJ1-6, with D possibly matching TRBD1 (5 bases). The CDR3 contains 19 residues. Per the germline V gene, CDR1 is SGHAT and CDR2 is FQNNGV. The V end was cut by 5 bases, the J end by 4 bases, with 24 bases between. The CDR3 spells CASSPHGAGEAFYNSPLHF. In DNA form, the CDR3 reads TGTGCCAGCAGCCCCCACGGGGCAGGAGAGGCGTTTTATAATTCACCCCTCCACTTT.

This clonotype was detected ten times or more. The gene calls are TRBV28 and TRBJ1-5; 7 nucleotides match TRBD1. The V segment lost 6 bases and the J segment 0 bases; nucleotides outside the gene matches: 14. Germline CDR1 reads MDHEN; CDR2 reads SYDVKM. CDR3 length equals 18 residues. CDR3 sequence reads: CASRMDRLEPYSNQPQHF. The DNA of the CDR3 is TGTGCCAGCAGGATGGACAGGCTTGAACCTTATAGCAATCAGCCCCAGCATTTT.